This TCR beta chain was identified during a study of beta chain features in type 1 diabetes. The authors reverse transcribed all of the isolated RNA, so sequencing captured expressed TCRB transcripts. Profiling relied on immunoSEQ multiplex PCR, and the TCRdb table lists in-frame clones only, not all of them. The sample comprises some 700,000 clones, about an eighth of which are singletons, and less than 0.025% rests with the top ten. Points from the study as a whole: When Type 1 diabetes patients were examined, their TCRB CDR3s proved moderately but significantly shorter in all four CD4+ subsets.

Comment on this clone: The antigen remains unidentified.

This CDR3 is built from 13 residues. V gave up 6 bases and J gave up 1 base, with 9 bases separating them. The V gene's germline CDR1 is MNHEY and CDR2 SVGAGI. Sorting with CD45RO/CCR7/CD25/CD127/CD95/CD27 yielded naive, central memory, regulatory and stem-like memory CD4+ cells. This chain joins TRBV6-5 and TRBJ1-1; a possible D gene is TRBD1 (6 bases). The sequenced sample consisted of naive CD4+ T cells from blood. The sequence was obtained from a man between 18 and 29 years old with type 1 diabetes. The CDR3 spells CASRSDRNTEAFF. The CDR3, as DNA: TGTGCCAGCAGATCGGACAGGAACACTGAAGCTTTCTTT.